A selection of T cell receptor beta chains follows, all from one sample in a study of T cells after yellow fever vaccination. TCRdb redid the calling of the 5' RACE reads with MiXCR, one entry per CDR3 protein. Found here are 300,000 or so distinct CDR3 sequences, roughly 7% of them singletons; the top ten hold roughly a sixth. The specimen comprised PBMCs, sampled about 41 days after the first yellow fever vaccination. The receptors derive from a young man who received the YFV17D yellow fever vaccine. Each CDR3 is given with its conserved first and last residue. Each record gives: D gene, J gene, clone size, V gene, CDR3 DNA, CDR3 protein. A D gene is named only where the DNA matches it firmly. Only part of the rows carry a size: once, few, many, or a class if the clone is expanded.

D: NA
J: TRBJ2-3
size: many
V: TRBV5-1
DNA: TGCGCCAGCAGCTTGGGGGCAGGGGACACAGATACGCAGTATTTT
CDR3: CASSLGAGDTDTQYF

D: TRBD1
J: TRBJ2-1
size: few
V: TRBV4-1
DNA: TGCGCCAGCAGCCACAATCCCGGGACAGGGGCTGCCTACAATGAGCAGTTCTTC
CDR3: CASSHNPGTGAAYNEQFF

D: TRBD1
J: TRBJ1-2
size: NA
V: TRBV19
DNA: TGTGCCAGTAGTATGCTGGCAGGGGGATATGGCTACACCTTC
CDR3: CASSMLAGGYGYTF

D: TRBD2
J: TRBJ2-1
size: NA
V: TRBV29-1
DNA: TGCAGCGGGGCGGGAGCAGAAGCCTACAATGAGCAGTTCTTC
CDR3: CSGAGAEAYNEQFF

D: TRBD2
J: TRBJ2-3
size: NA
V: TRBV5-1
DNA: TGCGCCAGCAGCCTGGGGGTAGCGGGGCGCACAGATACGCAGTATTTT
CDR3: CASSLGVAGRTDTQYF

D: TRBD2
J: TRBJ2-3
size: NA
V: TRBV5-6
DNA: TGTGCCAGCACTCAAGATATGAGCGGGGGGGCCGCAGATACGCAGTATTTT
CDR3: CASTQDMSGGAADTQYF

D: NA
J: TRBJ2-2
size: many
V: TRBV12-3/TRBV12-4
DNA: TGTGCCAGCAGTTTTAGGACCGGGGAGCTGTTTTTT
CDR3: CASSFRTGELFF

D: NA
J: TRBJ2-7
size: few
V: TRBV9
DNA: TGTGCCAGCAGCGCCCCGAATAGGGGCGAGCAGTACTTC
CDR3: CASSAPNRGEQYF

D: TRBD2
J: TRBJ2-7
size: NA
V: TRBV4-1
DNA: TGCGCCAGCAGCCAAGAGGCCGGGGGGGTTTACGAGCAGTACTTC
CDR3: CASSQEAGGVYEQYF

D: NA
J: TRBJ1-5
size: once
V: TRBV12-3/TRBV12-4
DNA: TGTGCCAGCAGTTTTCACCGTAGTAATCAGACCCAGCATTTT
CDR3: CASSFHRSNQTQHF

D: TRBD2
J: TRBJ2-1
size: few
V: TRBV6-1
DNA: TGTGCCAGCAGACCGCGTCTAGCGGGGGGGCCGGTGAGGAATGAGCAGTTCTTC
CDR3: CASRPRLAGGPVRNEQFF

D: NA
J: TRBJ1-5
size: NA
V: TRBV6-1
DNA: TGTGCCAGCAGGGAGGCACGGCCGGATCAGCCCCAGCATTTT
CDR3: CASREARPDQPQHF

D: NA
J: TRBJ1-1
size: NA
V: TRBV4-3
DNA: TGCGCCAGCAGCCCCCGTGGTAAATACACTGAAGCTTTCTTT
CDR3: CASSPRGKYTEAFF

D: TRBD1
J: TRBJ2-5
size: NA
V: TRBV9
DNA: TGTGCCAGCAGCGAGGGGAACAGGGGAGAGACCCAGTACTTC
CDR3: CASSEGNRGETQYF

D: TRBD1
J: TRBJ2-7
size: many
V: TRBV18
DNA: TGTGCCAGCTCACCCGGGACAGGGGTCTACGAGCAGTACTTC
CDR3: CASSPGTGVYEQYF

D: NA
J: TRBJ2-5
size: few
V: TRBV25-1
DNA: TGTGCCAGCAGTGAAACTGAGGGACCAGAGACCCAGTACTTC
CDR3: CASSETEGPETQYF

D: TRBD2
J: TRBJ2-3
size: NA
V: TRBV11-2
DNA: TGTGCCAGCAGCTTAGTATCCGCTAGCGGGGGGTCCCCAGATACGCAGTATTTT
CDR3: CASSLVSASGGSPDTQYF

D: NA
J: TRBJ1-1
size: NA
V: TRBV5-6
DNA: TGTGCCAGCAGCGAAAGGCAGGACATGAACACTGAAGCTTTCTTT
CDR3: CASSERQDMNTEAFF

D: TRBD1
J: TRBJ2-5
size: NA
V: TRBV5-6
DNA: TGTGCCAGCAGCTTCGGGACAGGGGCCCGAGAGACCCAGTACTTC
CDR3: CASSFGTGARETQYF

D: TRBD1
J: TRBJ1-1
size: NA
V: TRBV5-1
DNA: TGCGCCAGCAGTGGACAGGAATTTTCTGAAGCTTTCTTT
CDR3: CASSGQEFSEAFF

D: NA
J: TRBJ2-7
size: few
V: TRBV2
DNA: TGTGCCAGCACCGTTGACACCTACGAGCAGTACTTC
CDR3: CASTVDTYEQYF

D: NA
J: TRBJ1-6
size: few
V: TRBV7-2
DNA: TGTGCCAGCAGCTTAGCAGACAGGCGGGCATCACCCCTCCACTTT
CDR3: CASSLADRRASPLHF

D: TRBD2
J: TRBJ2-1
size: few
V: TRBV28
DNA: TGTGCCAGCGGGACTAGCGGGGAGCAGTTCTTC
CDR3: CASGTSGEQFF

D: TRBD1
J: TRBJ1-1
size: few
V: TRBV28
DNA: TGTGCCAGCAAGACCCCGGGACAGGGGATAAACACTGAAGCTTTCTTT
CDR3: CASKTPGQGINTEAFF

D: NA
J: TRBJ1-2
size: NA
V: TRBV19
DNA: TGTGCCAGTAGTGACCAGAGATTTGAGGGCTACACCTTC
CDR3: CASSDQRFEGYTF

D: TRBD1
J: TRBJ2-1
size: NA
V: TRBV27
DNA: TGTGCCAGCGCCGAATGGGCCACAGGGGGCGAGGATGAGCAGTTCTTC
CDR3: CASAEWATGGEDEQFF